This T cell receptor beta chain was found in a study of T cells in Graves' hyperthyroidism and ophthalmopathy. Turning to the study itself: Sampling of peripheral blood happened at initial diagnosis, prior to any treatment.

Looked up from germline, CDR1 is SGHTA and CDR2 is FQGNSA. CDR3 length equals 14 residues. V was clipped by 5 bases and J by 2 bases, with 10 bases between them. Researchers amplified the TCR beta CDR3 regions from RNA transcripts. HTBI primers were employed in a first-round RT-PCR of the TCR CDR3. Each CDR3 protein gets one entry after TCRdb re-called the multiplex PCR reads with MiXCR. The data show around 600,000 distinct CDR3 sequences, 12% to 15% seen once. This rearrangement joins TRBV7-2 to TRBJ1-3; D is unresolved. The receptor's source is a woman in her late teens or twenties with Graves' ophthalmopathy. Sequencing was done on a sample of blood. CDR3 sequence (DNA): TGTGCCAGCAGCCCGGGTCGGGCTGGAAACACCATATATTTT. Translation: CASSPGRAGNTIYF.